These 15 T cell receptor beta chains came from one sample sequenced in a study of blood T cell repertoires in COVID-19. Method: immunoSEQ multiplex PCR; TCRdb's copy keeps in-frame clones and lacks some. The sample lists roughly 250,000 clones, approximately 84% seen once, with approximately 14% in the top ten. The specimen sequenced was peripheral blood. These receptors came from a person between 65 and 80 years old with COVID-19, enrolled during active disease.

V and J are TRBV6-6 and TRBJ1-5, with 10 nucleotides matching TRBD1. Germline lookup yields CDR1 MNHNY and CDR2 SVGAGI (reference sequence). The CDR3 totals 15 residues. The ends lost 4 bases at V and 11 bases at J; junction bases unmatched: 11. The CDR3, as DNA: TGTGCCAGCAGTTTCCGGGACAGGGGATCCGGGGCCCAGCATTTT. It is translated as CASSFRDRGSGAQHF.

V usage is TRBV5-4 and J usage is TRBJ1-1; weak D call: TRBD1 (5 bases). The CDR3 runs 15 residues. V lost 2 bases, J lost 5 bases, and 16 bases lay in between. Germline lookup yields CDR1 SGHNT and CDR2 YYREEE (reference sequence). CDR3 in amino acids: CASSLPIGGNTEAFF. The DNA for the CDR3 is TGTGCCAGCAGCTTACCCATCGGGGGGAATACTGAAGCTTTCTTT.

The chain joins TRBV9 to TRBJ1-4; 8 bases match TRBD1. The CDR3 consists of 16 residues. Trimming at V came to 0 bases and at J to 7 bases, leaving 8 bases not matched to a gene. Germline-derived CDR1 and CDR2 are SGDLS and YYNGEE. In DNA form, the CDR3 reads TGTGCCAGCAGCGTAGGGGGAAGGACAGGGCTTGAAAAACTGTTTTTT. This sequence encodes CASSVGGRTGLEKLFF.

The chain combines TRBV30 with TRBJ2-3, with D possibly TRBD2 on 5 matching bases. V was cut by 1 base and J by 0 bases, with 14 bases left in between. The CDR3 is 16 amino acids. CDR1 and CDR2 from the germline V gene are GTSNPN and SVGIG (reference sequence). This chain's CDR3 is CAWSDERGSSTDTQYF. Written as DNA, the CDR3 is TGTGCCTGGAGTGACGAACGGGGATCTAGCACAGATACGCAGTATTTT.

The CDR3 is CASSIGTSGRAYEQYF. The DNA for the CDR3 is TGTGCCAGCAGCATCGGGACTAGCGGGAGGGCCTACGAGCAGTACTTC. The chain is built from TRBV5-4 and TRBJ2-7; TRBD2 matches 16 bases. This CDR3 has 16 amino acids. Germline V gives CDR1 SGHNT, CDR2 YYREEE (reference sequence). The trim removed 4 bases at V and 2 bases at J, leaving 3 bases unmatched.

The chain recombines TRBV5-3 with TRBJ2-7, with 13 positions matching TRBD2. TRBV5-3 has ORF status, its function being uncertain. The CDR3 runs 16 residues. V shed 3 bases, J shed 9 bases, and the junction held 12 bases outside the gene matches. Here the CDR3 reads CARSSTSGGALRGQYF. Written as DNA, the CDR3 is TGTGCCAGAAGCTCTACTAGCGGGGGGGCCCTACGCGGGCAGTACTTC.

V gene TRBV7-8 combines with J gene TRBJ2-7; 7 bases match TRBD1. Trimming cost V 5 bases and J 5 bases; bases outside gene matches: 12. There are 15 residues in the CDR3. Germline assignment: CDR1 SGHVS and CDR2 FQNEAQ. CDR3 nucleotide sequence: TGTGCCAGCAGCACCCGGGACAGCGTGGGGAACGAGCAGTACTTC. The encoded protein is CASSTRDSVGNEQYF.

This clone was observed once. The V and J genes are TRBV6-2 or TRBV6-3 and TRBJ2-5; the match to TRBD2 covers 10 bases. This CDR3 has 19 residues. The V segment lost 0 bases and the J segment 0 bases; nucleotides outside the gene matches: 10. The germline V gene has CDR1 MNHEY and CDR2 SVGEGT. The CDR3 loop reads CASSYSIPELAGNQETQYF. The CDR3 nucleotides are TGTGCCAGCAGTTACTCAATCCCCGAACTAGCGGGGAACCAAGAGACCCAGTACTTC.

This clone was recorded only once. V is TRBV14 and J is TRBJ2-5, with D possibly matching TRBD1 (5 bases). V was cut by 3 bases and J by 0 bases, with 14 bases left in between. The CDR3 extends over 16 amino acids. Germline V gives CDR1 SGHDN, CDR2 FVKESK. The CDR3 region has the DNA TGTGCCAGCAGCCAGGCCCAGGGCGTTTACCAAGAGACCCAGTACTTC. This codes for CASSQAQGVYQETQYF.

This chain uses TRBV11-2 with TRBJ2-1; 8 bases match TRBD2. This CDR3 has 17 residues. V lost 4 bases and J lost 5; bases outside the gene matches: 13. The germline CDR1 and CDR2 sequences are SGHAT and FQNNGV. CDR3 loop: CASSYTLGGAKNNEQFF. In nucleotides, the CDR3 is TGTGCCAGCAGCTACACCCTCGGGGGGGCGAAAAACAATGAGCAGTTCTTC. The full variable domain, rest sourced from reference TRBV11-2 and TRBJ2-1, is EAGVAQSPRYKIIEKRQSVAFWCNPISGHATLYWYQQILGQGPKLLIQFQNNGVVDDSQLPKDRFSAERLKGVDSTLKIQPAKLEDSAVYLCASSYTLGGAKNNEQFFGPGTRLTVL.

The chain recombines TRBV14 with TRBJ2-5; 12 positions match TRBD1. The CDR3 consists of 18 residues. Germline V CDR1 and CDR2: SGHDN, FVKESK. V trimming: 2 bases; J trimming: 1 base; junction bases outside the gene matches: 8. CDR3 bases: TGTGCCAGCAGCCAACCGGGACAGGGGGCAGGTTTCCAAGAGACCCAGTACTTC. It translates to CASSQPGQGAGFQETQYF.

V gene TRBV6-6 combines with J gene TRBJ2-2; 8 nucleotides agree with TRBD1. V gave up 5 bases and J gave up 6 bases; unmatched junction bases: 5. The CDR3 contains 14 residues. From germline, CDR1 is MNHNY and CDR2 SVGAGI (reference sequence). CDR3 nucleotide sequence: TGTGCCAGCAGTCTAGCGACAGGGGCCGGGGAGCTGTTTTTT. Its protein product is CASSLATGAGELFF.

CDR3 residues: CASSFSGGIYNEQFF. In DNA form, the CDR3 reads TGTGCCAGCAGCTTCAGCGGGGGGATATACAATGAGCAGTTCTTC. This chain joins TRBV5-5 and TRBJ2-1; 9 nucleotides align to TRBD2. The CDR3 covers 15 residues. The germline gives CDR1 SGHKS, CDR2 YYEKEE (reference sequence). Trimming removed 2 bases from V and 4 bases from J; junction bases left unmatched: 4.

In the case of this clone: The same CDR3 also results from other DNA sequences found in this sample. The genes are TRBV18 and TRBJ2-5; D gene uncertain. V was clipped by 2 bases and J by 2 bases, with 6 bases between them. Germline V gene lookup returns CDR1 KGHSH and CDR2 LQKENI. CDR3 length: 13 amino acids. CDR3 region: CASSPGRQETQYF. The CDR3 DNA reads as TGTGCCAGCTCACCAGGCAGGCAAGAGACCCAGTACTTC.

The chain is built from TRBV12-3 or TRBV12-4 and TRBJ2-7, with D perhaps matching TRBD1 (5 bases). Between the trimmed V and J ends, which lost 5 bases and 7 bases, there was a span of 9 bases. The CDR3 is made up of 11 amino acids. CDR3 loop: CASSRAGEQYF. CDR3 nucleotides: TGTGCCAGCAGTCGAGCAGGGGAGCAGTACTTC.